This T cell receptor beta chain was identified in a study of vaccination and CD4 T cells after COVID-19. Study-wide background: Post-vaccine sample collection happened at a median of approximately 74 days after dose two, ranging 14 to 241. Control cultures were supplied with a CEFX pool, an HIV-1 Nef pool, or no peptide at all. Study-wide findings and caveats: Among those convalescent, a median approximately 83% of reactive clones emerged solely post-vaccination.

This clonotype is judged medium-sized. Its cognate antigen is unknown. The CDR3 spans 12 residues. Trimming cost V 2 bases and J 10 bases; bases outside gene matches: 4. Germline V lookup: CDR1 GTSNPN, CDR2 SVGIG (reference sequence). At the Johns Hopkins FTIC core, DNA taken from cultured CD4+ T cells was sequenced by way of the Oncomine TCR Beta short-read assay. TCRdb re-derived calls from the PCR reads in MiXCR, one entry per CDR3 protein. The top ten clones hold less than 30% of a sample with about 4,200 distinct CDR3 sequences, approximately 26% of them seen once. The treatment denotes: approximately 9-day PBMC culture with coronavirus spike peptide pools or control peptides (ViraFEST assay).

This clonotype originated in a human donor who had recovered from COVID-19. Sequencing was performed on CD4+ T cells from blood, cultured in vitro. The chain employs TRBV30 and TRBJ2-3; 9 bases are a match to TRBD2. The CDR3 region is CAWSPAGGAQYF. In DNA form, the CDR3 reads TGTGCCTGGAGTCCGGCGGGGGGGGCGCAGTATTTT.